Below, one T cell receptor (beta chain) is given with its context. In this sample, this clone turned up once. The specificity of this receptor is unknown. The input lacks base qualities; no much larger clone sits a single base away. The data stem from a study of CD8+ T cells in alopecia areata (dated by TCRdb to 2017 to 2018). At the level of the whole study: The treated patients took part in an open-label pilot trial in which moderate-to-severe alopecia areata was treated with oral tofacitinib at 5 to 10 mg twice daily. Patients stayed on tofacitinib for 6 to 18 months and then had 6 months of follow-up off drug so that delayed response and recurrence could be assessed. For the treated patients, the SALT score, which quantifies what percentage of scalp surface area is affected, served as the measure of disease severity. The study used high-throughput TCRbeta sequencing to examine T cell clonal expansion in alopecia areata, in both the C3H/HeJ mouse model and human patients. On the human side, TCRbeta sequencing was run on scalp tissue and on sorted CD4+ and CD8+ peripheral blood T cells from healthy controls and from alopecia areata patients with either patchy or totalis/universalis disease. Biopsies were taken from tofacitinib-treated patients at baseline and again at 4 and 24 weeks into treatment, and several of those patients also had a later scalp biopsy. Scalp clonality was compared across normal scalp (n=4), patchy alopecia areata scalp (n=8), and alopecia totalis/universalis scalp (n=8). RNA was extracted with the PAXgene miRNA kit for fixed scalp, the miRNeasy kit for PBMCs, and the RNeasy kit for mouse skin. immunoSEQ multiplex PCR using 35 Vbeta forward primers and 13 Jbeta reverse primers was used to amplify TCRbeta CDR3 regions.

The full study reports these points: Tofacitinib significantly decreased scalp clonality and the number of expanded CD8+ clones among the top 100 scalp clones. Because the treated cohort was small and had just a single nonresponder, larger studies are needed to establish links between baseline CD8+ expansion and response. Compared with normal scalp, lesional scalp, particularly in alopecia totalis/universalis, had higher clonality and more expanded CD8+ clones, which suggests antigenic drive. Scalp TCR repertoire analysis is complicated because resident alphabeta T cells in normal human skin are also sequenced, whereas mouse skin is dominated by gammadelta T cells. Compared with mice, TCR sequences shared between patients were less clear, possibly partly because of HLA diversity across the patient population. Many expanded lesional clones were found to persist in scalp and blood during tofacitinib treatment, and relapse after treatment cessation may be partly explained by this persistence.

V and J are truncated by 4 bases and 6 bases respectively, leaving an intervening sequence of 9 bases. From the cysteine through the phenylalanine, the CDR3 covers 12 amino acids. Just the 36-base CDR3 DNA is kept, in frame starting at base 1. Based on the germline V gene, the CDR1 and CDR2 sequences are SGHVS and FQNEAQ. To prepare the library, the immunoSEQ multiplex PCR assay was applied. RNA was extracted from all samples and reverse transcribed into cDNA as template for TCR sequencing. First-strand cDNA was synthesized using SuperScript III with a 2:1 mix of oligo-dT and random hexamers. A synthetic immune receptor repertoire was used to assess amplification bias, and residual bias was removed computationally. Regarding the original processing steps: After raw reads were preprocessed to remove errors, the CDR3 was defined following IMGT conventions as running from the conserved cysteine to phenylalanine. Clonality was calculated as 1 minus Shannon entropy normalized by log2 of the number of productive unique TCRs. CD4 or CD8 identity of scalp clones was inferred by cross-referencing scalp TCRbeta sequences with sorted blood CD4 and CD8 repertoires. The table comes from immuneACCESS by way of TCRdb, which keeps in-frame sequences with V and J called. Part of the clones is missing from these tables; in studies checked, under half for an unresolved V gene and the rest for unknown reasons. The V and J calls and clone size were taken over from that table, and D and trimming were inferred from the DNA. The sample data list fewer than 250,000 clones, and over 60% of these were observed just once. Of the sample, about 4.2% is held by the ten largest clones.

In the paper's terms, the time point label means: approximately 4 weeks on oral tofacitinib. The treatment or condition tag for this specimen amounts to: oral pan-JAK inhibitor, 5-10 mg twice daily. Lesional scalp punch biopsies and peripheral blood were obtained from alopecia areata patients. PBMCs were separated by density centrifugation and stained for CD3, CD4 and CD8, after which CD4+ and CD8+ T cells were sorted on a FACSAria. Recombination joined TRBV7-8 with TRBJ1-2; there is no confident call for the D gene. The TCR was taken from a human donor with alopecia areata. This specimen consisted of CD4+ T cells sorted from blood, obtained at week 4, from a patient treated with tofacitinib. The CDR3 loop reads CASSSDSDGYTF. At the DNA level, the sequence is TGTGCCAGCAGCTCCGACTCGGATGGCTACACCTTC.